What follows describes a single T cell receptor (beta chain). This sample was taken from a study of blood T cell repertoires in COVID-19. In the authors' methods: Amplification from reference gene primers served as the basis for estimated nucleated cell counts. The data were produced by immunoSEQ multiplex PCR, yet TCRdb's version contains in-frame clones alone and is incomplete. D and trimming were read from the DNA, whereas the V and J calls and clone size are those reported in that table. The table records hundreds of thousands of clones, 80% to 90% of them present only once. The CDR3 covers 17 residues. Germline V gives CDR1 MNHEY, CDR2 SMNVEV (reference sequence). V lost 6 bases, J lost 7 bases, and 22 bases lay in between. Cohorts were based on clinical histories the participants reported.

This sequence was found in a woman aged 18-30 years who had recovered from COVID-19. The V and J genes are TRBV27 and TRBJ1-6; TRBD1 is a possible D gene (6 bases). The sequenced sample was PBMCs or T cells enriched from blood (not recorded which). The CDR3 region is CASSTQGMGYRNSPLHF. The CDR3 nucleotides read TGTGCCAGCAGCACCCAGGGGATGGGATATAGGAATTCACCCCTCCACTTT.